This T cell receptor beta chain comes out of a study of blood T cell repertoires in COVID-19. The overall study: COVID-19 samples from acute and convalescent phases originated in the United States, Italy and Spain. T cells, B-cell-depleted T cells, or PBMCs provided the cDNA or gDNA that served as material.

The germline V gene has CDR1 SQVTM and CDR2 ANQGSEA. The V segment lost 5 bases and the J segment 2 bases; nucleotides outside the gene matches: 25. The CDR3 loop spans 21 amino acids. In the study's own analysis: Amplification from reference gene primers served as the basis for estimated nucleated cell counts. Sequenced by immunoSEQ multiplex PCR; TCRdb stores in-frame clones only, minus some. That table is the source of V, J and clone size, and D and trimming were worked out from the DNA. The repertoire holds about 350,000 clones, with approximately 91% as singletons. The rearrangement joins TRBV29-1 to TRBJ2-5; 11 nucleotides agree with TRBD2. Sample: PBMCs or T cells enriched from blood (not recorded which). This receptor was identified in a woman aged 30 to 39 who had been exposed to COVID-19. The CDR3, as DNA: TGCAGCGTTCACGCCGTGAAAGCCGGGACTAGCGGAGTGGGCCGACAAGAGACCCAGTACTTC. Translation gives CSVHAVKAGTSGVGRQETQYF.